The 26 T cell receptor beta chains below all came from one sample that was sequenced in a study of long-term antiretroviral therapy in people with HIV. Researchers ran immunoSEQ v3.0 at survey level. Clones were read by immunoSEQ multiplex PCR, and TCRdb kept only the in-frame ones, dropping some. The sample carries around 21,000 clones, around four fifths recorded once. This sample comprised unsorted PBMCs, obtained roughly 4 years after starting antiretroviral therapy. These receptor sequences come from a man in his late teens or twenties with HIV.

The J gene is TRBJ1-1, the V gene TRBV27; 7 bases line up with TRBD1. This CDR3 comprises 12 residues. CDR1 MNHEY and CDR2 SMNVEV come from the germline V gene (reference sequence). J lost 4 bases, V lost 11 bases, and 7 bases had no gene match. As DNA, the CDR3 is TGTGCCTCCTCAGGGGGTGGCACTGAAGCTTTCTTT. Translated, it gives CASSGGGTEAFF.

The chain uses TRBV9 and TRBJ2-3, with a tentative D call TRBD1 (6 bases). Trimming stripped 0 bases from V and 9 bases from J, with 8 bases between. CDR1 and CDR2 (germline): SGDLS, YYNGEE. This CDR3 spans 12 amino acids. The CDR3 protein is CASSVVQGTQYF. The CDR3 DNA is TGTGCCAGCAGCGTAGTTCAGGGGACGCAGTATTTT.

This clone was picked up a small number of times. The genes are TRBV18 and TRBJ2-1; TRBD1 aligns across 7 bases. Germline CDR1 and CDR2: KGHSH and LQKENI. CDR3 size: 14 residues. Trimming took 7 bases from V and 5 from J; bases not matched to a gene: 8. In DNA form, the CDR3 reads TGTGCCAGCTATCCCGGGACAGCTAACAATGAGCAGTTCTTC. This gives the protein CASYPGTANNEQFF.

The chain uses TRBV6-1 and TRBJ2-7; 12 positions match TRBD2. CDR3 length equals 14 residues. With 6 bases clipped from V and 4 bases from J, the junction kept 4 bases outside the gene matches. In germline, CDR1 is MNHNS, CDR2 SASEGT. CDR3 sequence (DNA): TGTGCCAGCAGAGGACTAGCGGGGACTTACGAGCAGTACTTC. It codes for CASRGLAGTYEQYF.

The rearrangement joins TRBV5-1 to TRBJ2-7, with D possibly being TRBD1 (6 bases). V was cut by 0 bases and J by 3 bases, with 16 bases left in between. The CDR3 totals 16 residues. Germline CDR1 reads SGHRS; CDR2 reads YFSETQ. As DNA, the CDR3 is TGCGCCAGCAGCTTGGGACCACAGGGAATGGACTACGAGCAGTACGTC. Amino acid sequence: CASSLGPQGMDYEQYV.

This chain joins TRBV4-1 and TRBJ1-2; 8 bases are shared with TRBD1. The length of the CDR3 is 15 residues. Germline trimming cut 1 base from V and 7 bases from J; bases unmatched to any gene: 8. The V gene's germline CDR1 is MGHRA and CDR2 YSYEKL. The CDR3 bases are TGCGCCAGCAGCCAAGGGTCGCAGGGGGCTCTTGGCTACACCTTC. Translated: CASSQGSQGALGYTF.

J is TRBJ2-1 and V is TRBV5-1, with 10 bases identical to TRBD1. Germline V gene sequence: CDR1 SGHRS, CDR2 YFSETQ. The V and J ends lost 3 bases and 4 bases, in that order; junction bases with no gene match: 4. This CDR3 is 15 amino acids long. Here the CDR3 DNA reads TGCGCCAGCAGCTGGGGACAGGGGAAGTACAATGAGCAGTTCTTC. Translating gives CASSWGQGKYNEQFF. Filled out from reference TRBV5-1 and TRBJ2-1, the complete variable domain reads KAGVTQTPRYLIKTRGQQVTLSCSPISGHRSVSWYQQTPGQGLQFLFEYFSETQRNKGNFPGRFSGRQFSNSRSEMNVSTLELGDSALYLCASSWGQGKYNEQFFGPGTRLTVL.

The chain joins TRBV7-3 to TRBJ2-1; 9 bases align to TRBD2. The CDR3 consists of 17 residues. CDR1 is SGHTA and CDR2 is FQGTGA in the germline V gene. Germline trimming cut 1 base from V and 4 bases from J; bases unmatched to any gene: 8. The CDR3 DNA reads as TGTGCCAGCAGCTTAAGCCCTAGTAGCGGGGGTTACAATGAGCAGTTCTTC. This encodes CASSLSPSSGGYNEQFF.

This clone has only one observation. V is TRBV19 and J is TRBJ1-5, with TRBD1 matching over 7 bases. This CDR3 region has 14 residues. The junction had 7 bases not matched to a gene; V was cut back by 6 bases and J by 5 bases. CDR1 LNHDA and CDR2 SQIVND come from the germline V gene (reference sequence). The CDR3 loop is CASRNRDSHQPQHF. DNA of the CDR3: TGTGCCAGTAGGAACCGGGACAGCCATCAGCCCCAGCATTTT.

A single count supports this clone. The V and J genes are TRBV7-8 and TRBJ1-5; D is undetermined. The CDR3 loop spans 15 amino acids. V was cut by 8 bases and J by 0 bases, with 14 bases left in between. Germline CDR1 is SGHVS and CDR2 is FQNEAQ. DNA of the CDR3: TGTGCCAGCTCACCGACGGAGAATAGCAATCAGCCCCAGCATTTT. Translating it yields CASSPTENSNQPQHF.

This sequence joins TRBV28 and TRBJ1-5; 7 nucleotides match TRBD1. The V gene end was trimmed by 3 bases and the J gene end by 3 bases; junction bases not matched to a gene: 8. From germline, CDR1 is MDHEN and CDR2 SYDVKM. This CDR3 has 16 residues. The chain's CDR3 is CASSFGTERYNQPQHF. In nucleotides, the CDR3 is TGTGCCAGCAGTTTTGGGACAGAACGATACAATCAGCCCCAGCATTTT.

The chain recombines TRBV7-3 with TRBJ1-2, with D tentatively TRBD1 (5 bases). Per germline, CDR1 SGHTA and CDR2 FQGTGA. CDR3 length: 14 amino acids. V lost 2 bases and J 2 bases, leaving 9 bases between the germline ends. The CDR3 DNA follows: TGTGCCAGCAGCTTAGGCCCAGGGAACTATGGCTACACCTTC. Amino acids: CASSLGPGNYGYTF.

CDR3 sequence: CASSQDLQGGGNTIYF. The DNA for the CDR3 is TGTGCCAGCAGCCAAGATCTACAGGGCGGTGGAAACACCATATATTTT. The gene calls are TRBV4-2 and TRBJ1-3; possible D gene TRBD1, 6 bases. Trimming cost V 0 bases and J 3 bases, with 12 bases left between them. The CDR3 has 16 residues. Per germline, CDR1 LGHNA and CDR2 YNFKEQ.

The chain combines TRBV6-1 with TRBJ1-1, with unresolved D. The CDR3 contains 14 residues. V gave up 8 bases and J gave up 1 base, with 14 bases separating them. Germline assignment: CDR1 MNHNS and CDR2 SASEGT. In DNA form, the CDR3 reads TGTGCCAGCGGTAGGACTCCAGCGAACACTGAAGCTTTCTTT. Translated, it gives CASGRTPANTEAFF.

This rearrangement joins TRBV7-6 to TRBJ2-1, with 9 bases lining up with TRBD2. V shed 1 base, J shed 1 base, and the junction held 5 bases outside the gene matches. Germline CDR1 SGHVS, CDR2 FNYEAQ. The CDR3 has 17 residues. CDR3 nucleotides: TGTGCCAGCAGCTTAGACACCCTAGCGGGGTCCTACAATGAGCAGTTCTTC. Protein product: CASSLDTLAGSYNEQFF.

This clone was seen a few times. The chain joins TRBV2 to TRBJ2-2; D gene uncertain. Germline V gene data show CDR1 as SNHLY and CDR2 as FYNNEI. The CDR3 covers 15 residues. V was cut by 3 bases and J by 5 bases, with 13 bases left in between. The CDR3 DNA reads as TGTGCCAGCAGTGAGTGGGTTTTGGAGACCGGGGAGCTGTTTTTT. It encodes CASSEWVLETGELFF.

The chain combines TRBV30 with TRBJ2-5; 8 nucleotides align to TRBD1. The CDR3 contains 14 residues. In germline, CDR1 is GTSNPN, CDR2 SVGIG (reference sequence). The V and J ends lost 3 bases and 2 bases, in that order; junction bases with no gene match: 5. The CDR3 bases are TGTGCCTGGAGCCGGACAGGGAGGCAAGAGACCCAGTACTTC. Translating gives CAWSRTGRQETQYF.

The chain carries TRBV28 and TRBJ1-3, with TRBD1 matching over 11 bases. Germline CDR1 is MDHEN and CDR2 is SYDVKM. V was pared by 6 bases and J by 3 bases, with 7 bases of the junction left unmatched. The CDR3 is 16 residues long. CDR3 sequence: CASSSSGTGGGNTIYF. CDR3 sequence (DNA): TGTGCCAGCAGCTCCTCCGGGACAGGGGGTGGAAACACCATATATTTT.

This chain links TRBV6-1 with TRBJ2-5; 10 bases match TRBD1. Unmatched junction bases numbered 8, after V lost 6 bases and J lost 4 bases. The CDR3 totals 15 residues. Per the germline V gene, CDR1 is MNHNS and CDR2 is SASEGT. The chain's CDR3 is CASRRQGARGETQYF. The CDR3 nucleotides read TGTGCCAGCAGGAGACAGGGGGCGCGGGGAGAGACCCAGTACTTC.

The chain combines TRBV5-1 with TRBJ1-1; D is undetermined. Germline V lookup: CDR1 SGHRS, CDR2 YFSETQ. The CDR3 is made up of 13 amino acids. V was cut by 4 bases and J by 1 base, with 8 bases left in between. This CDR3 is CASSEGTNTEAFF. As DNA, the CDR3 is TGCGCCAGCAGCGAGGGTACGAACACTGAAGCTTTCTTT.

This clone was seen a single time. The J gene is TRBJ1-5, the V gene TRBV19; D remains unclear. This CDR3 comprises 13 residues. Germline V gene sequence: CDR1 LNHDA, CDR2 SQIVND (reference sequence). V lost 2 bases, J lost 5 bases, and 7 bases lay in between. CDR3 nucleotides: TGTGCCAGTAGTATAAGGCCTTATCAGCCCCAGCATTTT. It specifies CASSIRPYQPQHF.

The chain carries TRBV11-3 and TRBJ1-1; D gene unclear. CDR1 SGHNT and CDR2 YENEEA come from the germline V gene. V lost 1 base and J 3 bases, leaving 6 bases between the germline ends. There are 13 residues in the CDR3. This chain's CDR3 is CASSLAADTEAFF. DNA of the CDR3: TGTGCCAGCAGCTTAGCAGCCGACACTGAAGCTTTCTTT.

V usage is TRBV6-5 and J usage is TRBJ1-3; 11 nucleotides align to TRBD1. The V gene's germline CDR1 is MNHEY and CDR2 SVGAGI. CDR3 size: 15 residues. J lost 1 base, V lost 6 bases, and 2 bases had no gene match. The CDR3 nucleotides read TGTGCCAGCAGCCGGGACAGGGGGTCTGGAAACACCATATATTTT. This translates into CASSRDRGSGNTIYF.

This chain connects TRBV9 to TRBJ1-2, with D hard to call. Deletions cut 3 bases from V and 5 bases from J, with 5 bases between. Germline CDR1 SGDLS, CDR2 YYNGEE. The CDR3 is made up of 11 amino acids. CDR3 sequence: CASSAGYGYTF. As DNA, the CDR3 is TGTGCCAGCAGCGCCGGATATGGCTACACCTTC.

This clone was counted a single time. The rearrangement joins TRBV28 to TRBJ1-2; D perhaps matches TRBD1 (6 bases). Germline V lookup: CDR1 MDHEN, CDR2 SYDVKM. V was trimmed by 4 bases and J by 8 bases, leaving 23 bases between them. The CDR3 runs 16 residues. CDR3 loop: CASSSPVEGELEGYTF. As DNA, the CDR3 is TGTGCCAGCAGTTCGCCCGTCGAGGGGGAACTAGAGGGCTACACCTTC.

This clone showed up just a few times. The CDR3 coding sequence is TGTGCCAGCAGCTTAGTCGGGATCGACTATGGCTACACCTTC. Its translation: CASSLVGIDYGYTF. The chain couples TRBV7-2 to TRBJ1-2, with no clear D. This CDR3 has 14 amino acids. Germline V lookup: CDR1 SGHTA, CDR2 FQGNSA. V was shortened by 1 base and J by 3 bases, with 9 bases between the two germline ends.